The source of this T cell receptor (beta chain) is a study of cytotoxic CD8 clonotypes in ibrutinib-treated CLL. Study-level information: More than 9 relapsed/refractory, roughly 16 treatment-naive; about 17 IGHV unmutated. Responses: roughly 25 partial, 2 complete; after median approximately six years, around 14 stayed remitted, approximately twelve progressed. The study recorded mean values of 255,043 productive templates and approximately 94,000 productive rearrangements per sample.

With V trimmed by 3 bases and J by 4 bases, 1 base remained unmatched. Per the germline V gene, CDR1 is MRHNA and CDR2 is SNTAGT. This CDR3 contains 13 residues. Depth targeted 1 in 200,000 to 1 in 1 million T cells, averaging 10x coverage per clonotype. TCRdb's table, derived via immunoSEQ multiplex PCR, lists solely in-frame clones and lacks some. The table shows approximately 120,000 clones, with around 84% occurring only once. The sample here was PBMCs, taken after 24 months of ibrutinib treatment. This chain joins TRBV6-4 and TRBJ2-3, with 7 bases lining up with TRBD1. This clonotype was obtained from a human donor with chronic lymphocytic leukemia. The CDR3 region is CASSEQGADTQYF. The DNA for the CDR3 is TGTGCCAGCAGTGAGCAGGGGGCAGATACGCAGTATTTT.